The 22 T cell receptor beta chains below come from one sample, sequenced in a study of blood T cell repertoires in COVID-19. The repertoire was sequenced with immunoSEQ multiplex PCR; TCRdb's copy has only in-frame clones and lacks some. The data show roughly 160,000 clones, with roughly 85% seen just once and more than 9% held by the top ten. Source material: peripheral blood. Every receptor here comes from a woman aged 80 or over with active or convalescent COVID-19.

V usage is TRBV19 and J usage is TRBJ1-4; no clear D. Germline lookup yields CDR1 LNHDA and CDR2 SQIVND (reference sequence). The CDR3 contains 13 residues. V lost 5 bases and J 8 bases, leaving 12 bases between the germline ends. DNA for the CDR3: TGTGCCAGTAGTCGGGTGGTCGGAGAAAAACTGTTTTTT. Translating it yields CASSRVVGEKLFF.

This chain joins TRBV5-1 and TRBJ2-3; 13 nucleotides line up with TRBD2. The V gene end was trimmed by 4 bases and the J gene end by 2 bases; junction bases not matched to a gene: 4. Germline V lookup: CDR1 SGHRS, CDR2 YFSETQ. This CDR3 contains 16 residues. The DNA for the CDR3 is TGCGCCAGCAGCCCGGGACTAGCGGGGTTCACAGATACGCAGTATTTT. Its protein product is CASSPGLAGFTDTQYF. Variable domain in full (rest from reference TRBV5-1 and TRBJ2-3): KAGVTQTPRYLIKTRGQQVTLSCSPISGHRSVSWYQQTPGQGLQFLFEYFSETQRNKGNFPGRFSGRQFSNSRSEMNVSTLELGDSALYLCASSPGLAGFTDTQYFGPGTRLTVL.

The genes are TRBV9 and TRBJ1-5; D is perhaps TRBD1 (6 bases). Trimming stripped 0 bases from V and 6 bases from J, with 13 bases between. Germline-derived CDR1 and CDR2 are SGDLS and YYNGEE. CDR3 length: 15 amino acids. CDR3 sequence: CASSVGTDKSQPQHF. The DNA of the CDR3 is TGTGCCAGCAGCGTAGGGACAGATAAGTCTCAGCCCCAGCATTTT. Full variable domain (remainder filled in from reference TRBV9 and TRBJ1-5): DSGVTQTPKHLITATGQRVTLRCSPRSGDLSVYWYQQSLDQGLQFLIQYYNGEERAKGNILERFSAQQFPDLHSELNLSSLELGDSALYFCASSVGTDKSQPQHFGDGTRLSIL.

This clone was seen only a few times. The J gene is TRBJ2-1, the V gene TRBV5-1, with D maybe TRBD1 (6 bases). Germline V gene sequence: CDR1 SGHRS, CDR2 YFSETQ. CDR3 length equals 16 residues. V was trimmed by 0 bases and J by 3 bases, leaving 13 bases between them. The CDR3: CASSLGLGQSYNEQFF. The CDR3 region has the DNA TGCGCCAGCAGCTTGGGTCTCGGACAGAGCTACAATGAGCAGTTCTTC.

This chain joins TRBV9 and TRBJ2-2, with unresolved D. V lost 2 bases and J 5 bases, leaving 13 bases between the germline ends. Germline loops: CDR1 SGDLS, CDR2 YYNGEE. The CDR3 spans 15 residues. Here the CDR3 DNA reads TGTGCCAGCAGCGTCCTAAGTAGCATGACCGGGGAGCTGTTTTTT. It encodes CASSVLSSMTGELFF.

J is TRBJ1-2 and V is TRBV25-1; 9 bases align to TRBD1. Germline CDR1 MGHDK, CDR2 SYGVNS. V lost 4 bases, J lost 8 bases, and 11 bases stayed unmatched. The CDR3 sequence is 15 residues long. CDR3 sequence reads: CASSALGQGSVGYTF. The CDR3 DNA reads TGTGCCAGCAGTGCTCTCGGACAGGGGTCGGTCGGCTACACCTTC.

The rearrangement links TRBV10-3 to TRBJ1-5, with 8 positions matching TRBD1. J was trimmed by 6 bases and V by 0 bases; bases with no gene match: 16. The CDR3 contains 19 residues. CDR1 is ENHRY, CDR2 SYGVKD, per germline. CDR3 sequence reads: CAISESTGAGSLNGQPQHF. The CDR3 DNA is TGTGCCATCAGTGAGTCGACAGGGGCGGGGTCGCTTAACGGTCAGCCCCAGCATTTT.

This chain links TRBV19 with TRBJ1-3; D might be TRBD1 (6 bases). This CDR3 is 15 amino acids long. Trimming took off 5 bases at V and 2 bases at J, with 13 bases between the two ends. The V gene's germline CDR1 is LNHDA and CDR2 SQIVND (reference sequence). CDR3 bases: TGTGCCAGTAGTGCAGACTCAGGGGCTGGAAACACCATATATTTT. Protein sequence: CASSADSGAGNTIYF. The whole variable domain, remainder taken from reference TRBV19 and TRBJ1-3, is DGGITQSPKYLFRKEGQNVTLSCEQNLNHDAMYWYRQDPGQGLRLIYYSQIVNDFQKGDIAEGYSVSREKKESFPLTVTSAQKNPTAFYLCASSADSGAGNTIYFGEGSWLTVV.

The chain has TRBV28 and TRBJ1-2; 8 nucleotides align to TRBD1. The CDR3 totals 13 residues. V gave up 6 bases and J gave up 6 bases; unmatched junction bases: 6. Looked up from germline, CDR1 is MDHEN and CDR2 is SYDVKM. The CDR3 DNA reads TGTGCCAGCAGGGCCCAGGGGGCTCATGGCTACACCTTC. The encoded protein is CASRAQGAHGYTF.

The chain is built from TRBV9 and TRBJ2-1, with a possible D match to TRBD1 (6 bases). The CDR3 is 16 residues long. Per germline, CDR1 SGDLS and CDR2 YYNGEE. Trimming took off 3 bases at V and 6 bases at J, with 19 bases between the two ends. The CDR3 sequence: CASSAHPQGSANEQFF. The CDR3 DNA is TGTGCCAGCAGCGCCCATCCGCAGGGGTCAGCCAATGAGCAGTTCTTC.

The chain has TRBV5-1 and TRBJ1-2; possible D gene TRBD1, 6 bases. The germline gives CDR1 SGHRS, CDR2 YFSETQ. This CDR3 has 13 amino acids. Trimming stripped 5 bases from V and 2 bases from J, with 10 bases between. CDR3 loop: CASRPQGNYGYTF. The CDR3 bases are TGCGCCAGCAGACCTCAGGGGAACTATGGCTACACCTTC.

The CDR3 sequence: CASSFGTGGFNYGYTF. Written as DNA, the CDR3 is TGTGCCAGCAGCTTCGGGACAGGAGGATTTAACTATGGCTACACCTTC. The chain couples TRBV7-9 to TRBJ1-2; the match to TRBD1 covers 8 bases. Unmatched junction bases numbered 7, after V lost 3 bases and J lost 1 base. This CDR3 spans 16 amino acids. Per germline, CDR1 SEHNR and CDR2 FQNEAQ (reference sequence).

V and J are TRBV2 and TRBJ2-5, with 9 bases identical to TRBD2. Germline CDR1 and CDR2: SNHLY and FYNNEI. The CDR3 totals 17 residues. Losses at the gene ends were 3 bases for V and 2 bases for J; bases not matched to a gene: 10. The CDR3 nucleotides are TGTGCCAGCAGTGATACCGGGACTAGCATAGGGCAAGAGACCCAGTACTTC. Its translation is CASSDTGTSIGQETQYF.

The rearrangement uses TRBV28 and TRBJ1-2; D unclear. Between the trimmed V and J ends, which lost 1 base and 3 bases, there was a span of 12 bases. This CDR3 has 15 amino acids. The germline gives CDR1 MDHEN, CDR2 SYDVKM. CDR3 protein: CASSLSGWSDYGYTF. The CDR3 DNA reads as TGTGCCAGCAGTTTATCCGGGTGGAGCGACTATGGCTACACCTTC.

A few counts support this clone. The rearrangement uses TRBV27 and TRBJ2-5; TRBD2 is a possible D gene (6 bases). The CDR3 has 15 residues. V was cut by 6 bases and J by 5 bases, with 19 bases left in between. The germline CDR1 and CDR2 sequences are MNHEY and SMNVEV (reference sequence). CDR3 coding DNA: TGTGCCAGCAGCACGGATTCGGCGGGGTTTGAGACCCAGTACTTC. The encoded protein is CASSTDSAGFETQYF.

The CDR3 bases are TGTGCCAGTAGTATATTAGACCCGCGGGGTGAGCAGTACTTC. This encodes CASSILDPRGEQYF. The chain employs TRBV19 and TRBJ2-7, with a possible D match to TRBD2 (6 bases). Trimming took off 2 bases at V and 7 bases at J, with 15 bases between the two ends. The length of the CDR3 is 14 residues. Germline V gene lookup returns CDR1 LNHDA and CDR2 SQIVND (reference sequence).

The V call is TRBV19, the J call TRBJ2-7, with D possibly matching TRBD1 (7 bases). CDR3 length equals 13 residues. Germline values: CDR1 LNHDA, CDR2 SQIVND (reference sequence). Trimming pared 3 bases from V and 12 bases from J, leaving 18 bases between. The CDR3 loop is CASSIRDSLGLYF. CDR3 in DNA: TGTGCCAGTAGTATCCGGGACAGTTTGGGACTGTACTTC.

The rearrangement uses TRBV7-3 and TRBJ2-5; the match to TRBD1 covers 7 bases. The CDR3 length is 15 residues. V lost 5 bases to trimming and J lost 1 base; unmatched junction nucleotides: 7. Germline CDR1 SGHTA, CDR2 FQGTGA. As DNA, the CDR3 is TGTGCCAGCAGCCAATCCGGGACAGCCCAAGAGACCCAGTACTTC. It yields the protein CASSQSGTAQETQYF.

This clone has a single count. V and J are TRBV30 and TRBJ1-2; D ambiguous. CDR3 length: 13 amino acids. CDR1 is GTSNPN, CDR2 SVGIG, per germline (reference sequence). V lost 0 bases and J 5 bases, leaving 10 bases between the germline ends. For the CDR3, the DNA is TGTGCCTGGAGTGTACTTAACCTATATGGCTACACCTTC. Residues: CAWSVLNLYGYTF. The whole variable domain, filled in from reference TRBV30 and TRBJ1-2, reads SQTIHQWPATLVQPVGSPLSLECTVEGTSNPNLYWYRQAAGRGLQLLFYSVGIGQISSEVPQNLSASRPQDRQFILSSKKLLLSDSGFYLCAWSVLNLYGYTFGSGTRLTVV.

The rearrangement uses TRBV4-1 and TRBJ2-5; a possible D gene is TRBD2 (5 bases). This CDR3 has 16 residues. V was pared by 0 bases and J by 5 bases, with 16 bases between. Germline-derived CDR1 and CDR2 are MGHRA and YSYEKL. CDR3 DNA: TGCGCCAGCAGCCAAGATTGGGGAGACACTTCGGAGACCCAGTACTTC. It translates to CASSQDWGDTSETQYF.

This chain joins TRBV11-2 and TRBJ2-1, with TRBD2 matching 14 bases. The CDR3 is 15 amino acids. Per the germline V gene, CDR1 is SGHAT and CDR2 is FQNNGV. The junction had 5 bases not matched to a gene; V was cut back by 5 bases and J by 8 bases. The CDR3 DNA is TGTGCCAGCAGCGCCGGGACTAGCGGGAGTGATGAGCAGTTCTTC. Translating it yields CASSAGTSGSDEQFF.

The V and J genes are TRBV7-9 and TRBJ2-7, with 8 bases that match TRBD1. J lost 2 bases, V lost 5 bases, and 8 bases had no gene match. From germline, CDR1 is SEHNR and CDR2 FQNEAQ (reference sequence). The CDR3 is 15 residues long. CDR3 amino acids: CASSRRTGWTYEQYF. The CDR3 nucleotides are TGTGCCAGCAGCCGTAGGACAGGGTGGACCTACGAGCAGTACTTC.